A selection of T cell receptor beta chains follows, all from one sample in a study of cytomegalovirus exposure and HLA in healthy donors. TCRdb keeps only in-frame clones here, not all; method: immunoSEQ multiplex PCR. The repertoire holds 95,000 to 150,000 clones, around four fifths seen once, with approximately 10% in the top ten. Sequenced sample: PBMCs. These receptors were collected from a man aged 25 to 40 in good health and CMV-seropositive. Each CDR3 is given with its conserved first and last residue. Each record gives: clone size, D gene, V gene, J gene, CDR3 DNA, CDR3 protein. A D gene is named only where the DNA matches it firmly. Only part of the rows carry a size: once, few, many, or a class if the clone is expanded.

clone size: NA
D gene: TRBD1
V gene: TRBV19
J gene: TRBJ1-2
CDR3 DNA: TGTGCCAGTAGCCACCCCAGGGGGGACGACTATGGCTACACCTTC
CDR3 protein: CASSHPRGDDYGYTF

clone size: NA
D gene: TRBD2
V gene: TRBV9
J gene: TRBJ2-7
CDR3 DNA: TGTGCCAGCAGCGTGGGACTAGCGGGAGCATCCTACGAGCAGTACTTC
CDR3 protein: CASSVGLAGASYEQYF

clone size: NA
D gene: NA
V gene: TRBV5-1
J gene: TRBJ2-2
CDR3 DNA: TGCGCCAGCAGCTTGGTGCTAGCAAGGGCCGGGGAGCTGTTTTTT
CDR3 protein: CASSLVLARAGELFF

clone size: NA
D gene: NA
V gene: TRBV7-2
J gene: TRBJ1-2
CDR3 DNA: TGTGCCATCGACGGACAGACCTATGGCTACACCTTC
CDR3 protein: CAIDGQTYGYTF

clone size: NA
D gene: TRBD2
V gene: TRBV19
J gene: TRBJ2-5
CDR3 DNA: TGTGCCAGTAGTATAGGGCCTAGCGGGAGTTCAGAGACCCAGTACTTC
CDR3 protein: CASSIGPSGSSETQYF

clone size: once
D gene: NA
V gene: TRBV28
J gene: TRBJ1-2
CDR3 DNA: TGTGCCAGCAGTCGAGGTATCTATGGCTACACCTTC
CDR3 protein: CASSRGIYGYTF

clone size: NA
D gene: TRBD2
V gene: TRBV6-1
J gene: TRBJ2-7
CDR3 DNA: TGTGCCAGCAGTGAAAGTGGTAGCGGGATCGAGTACTTC
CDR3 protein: CASSESGSGIEYF

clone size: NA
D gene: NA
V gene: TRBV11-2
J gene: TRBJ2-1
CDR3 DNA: TGTGCCAGCAGCCCTGGGATTTGGCAGACAGAATACAATGAGCAGTTCTTC
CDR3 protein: CASSPGIWQTEYNEQFF

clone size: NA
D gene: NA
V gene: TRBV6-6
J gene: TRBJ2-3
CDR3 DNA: TGTGCCAGCAGTTACGCGGCCACAGATACGCAGTATTTT
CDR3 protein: CASSYAATDTQYF

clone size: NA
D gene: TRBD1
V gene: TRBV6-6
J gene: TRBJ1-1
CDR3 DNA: TGTGCCAGCAGTTTTACAGGGGGGGGCACTGAAGCTTTCTTT
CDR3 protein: CASSFTGGGTEAFF

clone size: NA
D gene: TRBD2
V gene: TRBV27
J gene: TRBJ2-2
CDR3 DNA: TGTGCCAGCAGAGGTCTAGCGGGAGGAGAAACCGGGGAGCTGTTTTTT
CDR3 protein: CASRGLAGGETGELFF

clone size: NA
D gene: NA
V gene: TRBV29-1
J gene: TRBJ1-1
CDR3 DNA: TGCAGCGTTGCTGTAACTGAAGCTTTCTTT
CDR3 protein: CSVAVTEAFF

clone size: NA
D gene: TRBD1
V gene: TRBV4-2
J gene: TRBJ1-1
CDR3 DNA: TGTGCCAGCAGCCAAGATTGGCCGGGACAGGGGATGAACACTGAAGCTTTCTTT
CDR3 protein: CASSQDWPGQGMNTEAFF

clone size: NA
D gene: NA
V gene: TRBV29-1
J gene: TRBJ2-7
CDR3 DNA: TGCAGCGTCGAGATTGGAAGAGGCGACGAGCAGTACTTC
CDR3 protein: CSVEIGRGDEQYF

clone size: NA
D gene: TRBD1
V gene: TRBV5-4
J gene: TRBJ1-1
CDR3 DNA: TGTGCCAGCAGCCCACCGCAGGGGGGGAACACTGAAGCTTTCTTT
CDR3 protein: CASSPPQGGNTEAFF

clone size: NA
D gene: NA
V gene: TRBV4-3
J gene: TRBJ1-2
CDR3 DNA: TGCGCCAGCAGCCAAGATAAAGGGAGTCCCTATGGCTACACCTTC
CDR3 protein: CASSQDKGSPYGYTF

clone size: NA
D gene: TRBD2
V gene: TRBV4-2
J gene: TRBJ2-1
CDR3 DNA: TGTGCCAGCAGCCCCCGGGACTACCAATACAATGAGCAGTTCTTC
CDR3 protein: CASSPRDYQYNEQFF

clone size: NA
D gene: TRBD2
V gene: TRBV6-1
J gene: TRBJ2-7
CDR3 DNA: TGTGCCAGCAGAACTAGCGGGAGCCACGAGCAGTACTTC
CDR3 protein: CASRTSGSHEQYF

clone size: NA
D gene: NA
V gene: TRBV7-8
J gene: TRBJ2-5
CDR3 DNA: TGTGCCAGCAGCTTAATTTGGGCCCCAGGGGAGACCCAGTACTTC
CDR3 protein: CASSLIWAPGETQYF

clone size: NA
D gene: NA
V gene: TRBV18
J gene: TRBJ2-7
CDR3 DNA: TGTGCCAGCTCACACAGGGATGGAGGTTACGAGCAGTACTTC
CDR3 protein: CASSHRDGGYEQYF

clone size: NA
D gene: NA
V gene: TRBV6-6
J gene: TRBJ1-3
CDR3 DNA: TGTGTCACCAAGGCGGCCAGCTCTGGAAACACCATATATTTT
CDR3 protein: CVTKAASSGNTIYF

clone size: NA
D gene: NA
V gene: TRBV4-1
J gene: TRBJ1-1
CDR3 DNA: TGCGCCAGCAGCCAGTACCTTGGTGGCCTGAACACTGAAGCTTTCTTT
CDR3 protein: CASSQYLGGLNTEAFF

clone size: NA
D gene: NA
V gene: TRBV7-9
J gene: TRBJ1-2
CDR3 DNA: TGTGCCAGCAGCTTAGACAGTAACTATGGCTACACCTTC
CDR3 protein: CASSLDSNYGYTF

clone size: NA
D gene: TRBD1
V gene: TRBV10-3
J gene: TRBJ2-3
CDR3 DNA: TGTGCCATCAGCCCCGGACAGGATCGCACAGATACGCAGTATTTT
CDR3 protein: CAISPGQDRTDTQYF

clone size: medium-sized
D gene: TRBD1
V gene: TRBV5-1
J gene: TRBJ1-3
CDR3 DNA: TGCGCCAGCAGCTCCGGACAGGGTCTTGACACCATATATTTT
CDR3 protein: CASSSGQGLDTIYF

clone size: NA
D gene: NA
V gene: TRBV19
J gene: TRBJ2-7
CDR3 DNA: TGTGCCAGTGGTGTGGGAGCCACGGGCGAGCAGTACTTC
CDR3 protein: CASGVGATGEQYF

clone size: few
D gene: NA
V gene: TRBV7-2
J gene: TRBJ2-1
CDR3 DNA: TGTGCCAGCAGCTTAGAGTTGAGAGTAGATGAGCAGTTCTTC
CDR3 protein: CASSLELRVDEQFF

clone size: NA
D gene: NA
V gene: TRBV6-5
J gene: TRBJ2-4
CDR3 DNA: TGTGCCAGCAGTTACTCATCGGGAACAGCCAAAAACATTCAGTACTTC
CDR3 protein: CASSYSSGTAKNIQYF

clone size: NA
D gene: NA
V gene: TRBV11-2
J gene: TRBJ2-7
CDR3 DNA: TGTGCCAGCGGCGGGACGAGCTCCTACGAGCAGTACTTC
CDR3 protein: CASGGTSSYEQYF

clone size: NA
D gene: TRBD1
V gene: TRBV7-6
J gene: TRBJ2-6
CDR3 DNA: TGTGCCAGCAGCTCGGGACAGGGCCGTTCTGGGGCCAACGTCCTGACTTTC
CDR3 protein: CASSSGQGRSGANVLTF

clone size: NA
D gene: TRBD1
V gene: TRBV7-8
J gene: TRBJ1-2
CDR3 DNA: TGTGCCAGCAGCCCAGACAGGGACTCCGGGATTGGCTACACCTTC
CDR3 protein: CASSPDRDSGIGYTF

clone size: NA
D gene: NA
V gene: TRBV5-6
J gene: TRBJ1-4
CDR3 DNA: TGTGCCAGCAGCTTGGTAGGACAGACTGAAAAACTGTTTTTT
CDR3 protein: CASSLVGQTEKLFF

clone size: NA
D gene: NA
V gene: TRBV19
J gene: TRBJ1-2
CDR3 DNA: TGTGCCAGTAGTAATTTTAGTCGAGGCTACACCTTC
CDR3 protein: CASSNFSRGYTF

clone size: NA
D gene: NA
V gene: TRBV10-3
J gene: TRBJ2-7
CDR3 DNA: TGTGCCATCAGTATTCACTCCTCACGATACCACGAGCAGTACTTC
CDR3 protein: CAISIHSSRYHEQYF

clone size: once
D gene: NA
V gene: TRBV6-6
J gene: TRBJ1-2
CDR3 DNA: TGTGCCAGCGTAGGTCCGCAACGCAGGGGCTACACCTTC
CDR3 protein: CASVGPQRRGYTF

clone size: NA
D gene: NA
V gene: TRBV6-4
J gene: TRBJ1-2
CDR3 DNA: TGTGCCAGCAGGAAGACAGCGACCAACTATGGCTACACCTTC
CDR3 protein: CASRKTATNYGYTF

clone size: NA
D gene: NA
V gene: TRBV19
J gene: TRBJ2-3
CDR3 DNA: TGTGCCAGTAACTGGGGGCGTGGTACGCAGTATTTT
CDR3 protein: CASNWGRGTQYF

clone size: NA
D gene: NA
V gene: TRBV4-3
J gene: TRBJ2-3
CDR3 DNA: TGCGCCAGCAGCCAAGGAAGTTTAATGACTGGAGGGCAGTATTTT
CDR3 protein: CASSQGSLMTGGQYF

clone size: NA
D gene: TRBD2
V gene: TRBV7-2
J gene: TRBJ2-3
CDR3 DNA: TGTGCCAGCAGCTTCAACGGGAGGGCCCTGACAGATACGCAGTATTTT
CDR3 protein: CASSFNGRALTDTQYF

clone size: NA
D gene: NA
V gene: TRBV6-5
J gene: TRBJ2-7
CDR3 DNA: TGTGCCAGCAGTTGGGGGGCTAGCGGAACCTACGAGCAGTACTTC
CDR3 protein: CASSWGASGTYEQYF

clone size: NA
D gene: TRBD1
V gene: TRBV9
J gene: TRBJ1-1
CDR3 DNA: TGTGCCAGCAGCGAACAGGGGGCGAACACTGAAGCTTTCTTT
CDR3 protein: CASSEQGANTEAFF

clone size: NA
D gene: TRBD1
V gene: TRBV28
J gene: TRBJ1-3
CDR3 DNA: TGTGCCAGCAGTACTTCACAGGGGTTAGGAAACACCATATATTTT
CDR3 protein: CASSTSQGLGNTIYF

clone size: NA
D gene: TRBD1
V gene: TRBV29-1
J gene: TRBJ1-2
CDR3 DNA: TGCAGCGTTGGGAAAGGACAGGTTAACTATGGCTACACCTTC
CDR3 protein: CSVGKGQVNYGYTF

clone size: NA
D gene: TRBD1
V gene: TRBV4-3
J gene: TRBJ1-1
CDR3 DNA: TGCGCCAGCAGCACTCGACAGGGGCTGAGCACTGAAGCTTTCTTT
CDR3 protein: CASSTRQGLSTEAFF

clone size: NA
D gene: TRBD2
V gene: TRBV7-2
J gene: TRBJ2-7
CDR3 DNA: TGTGCCAGCAGCTTCACGCGGGAGTGGAACGAGCAGTACTTC
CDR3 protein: CASSFTREWNEQYF

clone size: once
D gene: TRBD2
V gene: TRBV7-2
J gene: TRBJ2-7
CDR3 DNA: TGTGCCAGCAGCTTACAGGGACTAGCGCCTACTGGGTCCTACGAGCAGTACTTC
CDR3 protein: CASSLQGLAPTGSYEQYF

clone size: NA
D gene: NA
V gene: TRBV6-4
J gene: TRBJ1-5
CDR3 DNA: TGTGCCAGCAGTGAAGGGGTAGGTCAGCCCCAGCATTTT
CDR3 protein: CASSEGVGQPQHF